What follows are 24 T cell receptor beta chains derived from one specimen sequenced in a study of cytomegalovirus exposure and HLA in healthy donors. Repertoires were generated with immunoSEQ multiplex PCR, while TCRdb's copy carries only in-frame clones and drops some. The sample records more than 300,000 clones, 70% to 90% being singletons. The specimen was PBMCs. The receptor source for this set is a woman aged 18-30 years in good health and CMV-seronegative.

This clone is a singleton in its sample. Here the CDR3 reads CSVEDGSGYNEQFF. The CDR3 DNA reads TGCAGCGTTGAAGACGGTAGCGGCTACAATGAGCAGTTCTTC. V gene TRBV29-1 combines with J gene TRBJ2-1, with D perhaps matching TRBD2 (6 bases). The germline V gene encodes CDR1 SQVTM and CDR2 ANQGSEA. Trimming pared 0 bases from V and 3 bases from J, leaving 9 bases between. The CDR3 has 14 residues.

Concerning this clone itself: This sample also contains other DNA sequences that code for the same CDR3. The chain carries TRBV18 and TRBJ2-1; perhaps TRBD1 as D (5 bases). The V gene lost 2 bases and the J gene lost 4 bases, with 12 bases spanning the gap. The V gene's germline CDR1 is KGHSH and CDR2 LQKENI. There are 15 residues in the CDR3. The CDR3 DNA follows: TGTGCCAGCTCACCAAGGGGCAACAGTTACAATGAGCAGTTCTTC. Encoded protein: CASSPRGNSYNEQFF.

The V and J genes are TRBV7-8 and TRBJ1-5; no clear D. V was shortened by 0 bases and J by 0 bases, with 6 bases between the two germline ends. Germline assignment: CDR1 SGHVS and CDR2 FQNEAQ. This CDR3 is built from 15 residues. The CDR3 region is CASSLARLSNQPQHF. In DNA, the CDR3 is TGTGCCAGCAGCTTAGCCAGACTTAGCAATCAGCCCCAGCATTTT.

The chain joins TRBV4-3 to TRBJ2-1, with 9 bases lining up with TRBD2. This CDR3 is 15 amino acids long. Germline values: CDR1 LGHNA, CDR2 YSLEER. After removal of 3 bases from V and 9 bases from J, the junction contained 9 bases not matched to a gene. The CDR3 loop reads CASSQIAGASVEQFF. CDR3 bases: TGCGCCAGCAGCCAGATAGCGGGAGCGTCGGTTGAGCAGTTCTTC.

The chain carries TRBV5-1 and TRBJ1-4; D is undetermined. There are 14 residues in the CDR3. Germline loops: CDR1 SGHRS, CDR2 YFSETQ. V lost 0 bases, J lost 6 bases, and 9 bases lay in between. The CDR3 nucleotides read TGCGCCAGCAGCTTGGCCGACGGAGATGAAAAACTGTTTTTT. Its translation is CASSLADGDEKLFF.

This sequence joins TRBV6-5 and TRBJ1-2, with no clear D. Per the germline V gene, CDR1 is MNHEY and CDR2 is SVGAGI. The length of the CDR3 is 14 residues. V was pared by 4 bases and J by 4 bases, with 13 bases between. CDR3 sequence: CASSSSRVPYGYTF. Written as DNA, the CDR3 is TGTGCCAGCAGTTCCAGCCGGGTCCCCTATGGCTACACCTTC.

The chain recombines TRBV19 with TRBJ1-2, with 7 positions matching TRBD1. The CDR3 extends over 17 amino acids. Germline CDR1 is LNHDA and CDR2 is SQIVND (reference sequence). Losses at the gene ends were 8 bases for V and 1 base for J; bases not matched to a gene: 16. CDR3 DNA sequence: TGTGCCAGTTCTAAAGGGGACAGCGCCTTAGTTAACTATGGCTACACCTTC. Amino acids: CASSKGDSALVNYGYTF.

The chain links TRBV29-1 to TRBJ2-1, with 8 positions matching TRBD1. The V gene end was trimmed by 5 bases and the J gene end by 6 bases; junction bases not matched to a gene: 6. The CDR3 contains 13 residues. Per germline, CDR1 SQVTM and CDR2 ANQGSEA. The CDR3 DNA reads TGCAGCGTTCGTCAGGGGGCGGGCAATGAGCAGTTCTTC. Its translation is CSVRQGAGNEQFF.

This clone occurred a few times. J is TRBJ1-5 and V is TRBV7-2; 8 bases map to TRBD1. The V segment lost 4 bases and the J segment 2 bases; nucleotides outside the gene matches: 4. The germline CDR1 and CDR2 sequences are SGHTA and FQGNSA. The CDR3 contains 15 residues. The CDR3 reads CASSWTGMGNQPQHF. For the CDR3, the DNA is TGTGCCAGCAGCTGGACAGGGATGGGCAATCAGCCCCAGCATTTT.

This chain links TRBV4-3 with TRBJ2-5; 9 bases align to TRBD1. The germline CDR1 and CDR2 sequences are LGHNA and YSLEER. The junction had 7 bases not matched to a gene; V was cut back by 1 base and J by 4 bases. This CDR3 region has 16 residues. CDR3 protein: CASSQGTGVSGETQYF. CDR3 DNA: TGCGCCAGCAGCCAAGGGACAGGGGTCTCGGGAGAGACCCAGTACTTC.

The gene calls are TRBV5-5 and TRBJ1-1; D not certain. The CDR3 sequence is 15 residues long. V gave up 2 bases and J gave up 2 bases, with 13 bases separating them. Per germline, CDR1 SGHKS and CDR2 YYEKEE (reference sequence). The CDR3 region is CASSLFHGLNTEAFF. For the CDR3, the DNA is TGTGCCAGCAGCTTATTTCACGGGTTAAACACTGAAGCTTTCTTT. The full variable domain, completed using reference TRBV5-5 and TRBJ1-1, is DAGVTQSPTHLIKTRGQQVTLRCSPISGHKSVSWYQQVLGQGPQFIFQYYEKEERGRGNFPDRFSARQFPNYSSELNVNALLLGDSALYLCASSLFHGLNTEAFFGQGTRLTVV.

The chain's CDR3 is CASSPGTAAPGANVLTF. In DNA form, the CDR3 reads TGTGCCAGCAGCCCCGGGACAGCGGCCCCTGGGGCCAACGTCCTGACTTTC. The chain has TRBV7-9 and TRBJ2-6; 7 bases map to TRBD1. This CDR3 spans 17 amino acids. V dropped 5 bases and J dropped 2; count of bases not matched to a gene: 9. The germline CDR1 and CDR2 sequences are SEHNR and FQNEAQ (reference sequence).

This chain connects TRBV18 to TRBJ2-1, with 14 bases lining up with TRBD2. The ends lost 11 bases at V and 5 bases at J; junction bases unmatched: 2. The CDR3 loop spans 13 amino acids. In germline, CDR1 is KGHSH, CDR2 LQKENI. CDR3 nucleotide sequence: TGTGCCGCGGGACTAGCGGGAGACAATGAGCAGTTCTTC. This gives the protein CAAGLAGDNEQFF. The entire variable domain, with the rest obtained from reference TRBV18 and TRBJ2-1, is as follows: NAGVMQNPRHLVRRRGQEARLRCSPMKGHSHVYWYRQLPEEGLKFMVYLQKENIIDESGMPKERFSAEFPKEGPSILRIQQVVRGDSAAYFCAAGLAGDNEQFFGPGTRLTVL.

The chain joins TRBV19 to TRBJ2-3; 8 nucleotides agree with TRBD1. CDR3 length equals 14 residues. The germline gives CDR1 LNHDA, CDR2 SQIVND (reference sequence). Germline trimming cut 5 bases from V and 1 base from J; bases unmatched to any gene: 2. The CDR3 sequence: CASSDRGRTDTQYF. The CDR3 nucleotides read TGTGCCAGTAGTGACAGGGGACGCACAGATACGCAGTATTTT. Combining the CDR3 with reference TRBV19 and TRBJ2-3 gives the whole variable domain DGGITQSPKYLFRKEGQNVTLSCEQNLNHDAMYWYRQDPGQGLRLIYYSQIVNDFQKGDIAEGYSVSREKKESFPLTVTSAQKNPTAFYLCASSDRGRTDTQYFGPGTRLTVL.

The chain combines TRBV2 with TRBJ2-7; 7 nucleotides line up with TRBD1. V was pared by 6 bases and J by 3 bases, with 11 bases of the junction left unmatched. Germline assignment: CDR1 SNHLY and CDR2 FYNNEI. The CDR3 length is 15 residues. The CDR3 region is CASSLDRTRYYEQYF. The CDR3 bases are TGTGCCAGCAGCCTGGACAGGACGCGTTACTACGAGCAGTACTTC.

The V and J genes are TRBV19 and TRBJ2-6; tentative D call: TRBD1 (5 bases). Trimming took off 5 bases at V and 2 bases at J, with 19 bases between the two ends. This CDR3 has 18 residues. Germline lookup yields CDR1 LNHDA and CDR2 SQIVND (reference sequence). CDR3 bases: TGTGCCAGTAGTTTTTATCAGGGAAGGGGCGCTGGGGCCAACGTCCTGACTTTC. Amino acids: CASSFYQGRGAGANVLTF.

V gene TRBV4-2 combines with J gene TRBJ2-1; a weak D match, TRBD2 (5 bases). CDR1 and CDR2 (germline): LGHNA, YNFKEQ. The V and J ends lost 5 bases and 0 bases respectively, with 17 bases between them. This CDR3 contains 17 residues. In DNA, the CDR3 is TGTGCCAGCAGCTTACTAGGGAGCGGCCCCTCCTACAATGAGCAGTTCTTC. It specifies CASSLLGSGPSYNEQFF.

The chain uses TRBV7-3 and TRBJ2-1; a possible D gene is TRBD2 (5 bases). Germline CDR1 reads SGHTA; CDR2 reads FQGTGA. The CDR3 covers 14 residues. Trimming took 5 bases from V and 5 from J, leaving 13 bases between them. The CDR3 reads CASSTGLPHNEQFF. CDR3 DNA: TGTGCCAGCAGCACCGGACTGCCCCACAATGAGCAGTTCTTC.

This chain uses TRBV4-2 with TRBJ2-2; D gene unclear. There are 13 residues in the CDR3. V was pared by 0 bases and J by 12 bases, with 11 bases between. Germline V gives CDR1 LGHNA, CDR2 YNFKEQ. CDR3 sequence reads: CASSQDPTGKLFF. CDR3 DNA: TGTGCCAGCAGCCAAGATCCGACTGGAAAGCTGTTTTTT.

CDR3 in DNA: TGTGCCAGCAGCATCCCAGGGGGCTATGGCTACACCTTC. This sequence encodes CASSIPGGYGYTF. The rearrangement links TRBV7-9 to TRBJ1-2; 7 nucleotides match TRBD1. V lost 5 bases, J lost 4 bases, and 4 bases stayed unmatched. CDR1 is SEHNR, CDR2 FQNEAQ, per germline (reference sequence). The CDR3 is 13 residues long.

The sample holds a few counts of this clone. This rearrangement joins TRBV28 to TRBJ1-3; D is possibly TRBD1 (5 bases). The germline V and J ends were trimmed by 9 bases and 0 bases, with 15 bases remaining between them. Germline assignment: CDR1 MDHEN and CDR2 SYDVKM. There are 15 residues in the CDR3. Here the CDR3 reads CARGGRSSSGNTIYF. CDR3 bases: TGTGCCAGGGGGGGGAGGAGTTCCTCTGGAAACACCATATATTTT.

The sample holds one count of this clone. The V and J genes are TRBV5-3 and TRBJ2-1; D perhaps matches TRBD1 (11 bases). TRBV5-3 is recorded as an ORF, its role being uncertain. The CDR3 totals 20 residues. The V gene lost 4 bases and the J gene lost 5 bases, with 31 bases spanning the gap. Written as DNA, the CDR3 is TGTGCCAGAAGCAGCCCGGACAGGGGGCGGCTAGCGGGGGTCAACAATGAGCAGTTCTTC. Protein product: CARSSPDRGRLAGVNNEQFF.

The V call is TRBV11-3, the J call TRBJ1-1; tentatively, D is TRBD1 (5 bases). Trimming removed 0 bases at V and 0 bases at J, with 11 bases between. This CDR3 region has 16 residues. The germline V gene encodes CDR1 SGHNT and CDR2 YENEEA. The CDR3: CASSLDGAGVNTEAFF. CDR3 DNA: TGTGCCAGCAGCTTAGACGGGGCGGGGGTGAACACTGAAGCTTTCTTT. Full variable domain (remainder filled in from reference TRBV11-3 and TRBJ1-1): EAGVVQSPRYKIIEKKQPVAFWCNPISGHNTLYWYLQNLGQGPELLIRYENEEAVDDSQLPKDRFSAERLKGVDSTLKIQPAELGDSAVYLCASSLDGAGVNTEAFFGQGTRLTVV.

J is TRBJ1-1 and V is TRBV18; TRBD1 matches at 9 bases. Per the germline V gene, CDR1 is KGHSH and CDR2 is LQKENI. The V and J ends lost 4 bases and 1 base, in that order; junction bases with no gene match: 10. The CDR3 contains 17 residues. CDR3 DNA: TGTGCCAGCTCACGCGTCCCGGGACAGGGTTCGAACACTGAAGCTTTCTTT. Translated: CASSRVPGQGSNTEAFF.